A single sample is the source of the 14 T cell receptor beta chains below, sequenced in a study of response to subunit inactivated influenza vaccine. TCRdb recomputed calls from the RT-PCR reads with MiXCR, one row per CDR3 protein. The sample comprises about 530,000 distinct CDR3 sequences, roughly 13% of which are singletons, and around 13% rests with the top ten. Source: PBMCs from blood, taken 40 to 50 days after vaccination. The receptors here all came from a man in his fifties or sixties who received an inactivated influenza vaccine.

This chain connects TRBV2 to TRBJ1-4, with D possibly matching TRBD1 (6 bases). The V end lost 6 bases, the J end lost 4 bases, and 12 bases lay between the germline ends. The germline gives CDR1 SNHLY, CDR2 FYNNEI. The CDR3 consists of 14 residues. The CDR3 reads CASSDRWGNEKLFF. DNA of the CDR3: TGTGCCAGCAGCGACAGGTGGGGTAATGAAAAACTGTTTTTT.

V and J are TRBV7-3 and TRBJ2-1; 7 bases line up with TRBD2. V shed 2 bases, J shed 0 bases, and the junction held 4 bases outside the gene matches. Germline CDR1 reads SGHTA; CDR2 reads FQGTGA. This CDR3 is 16 amino acids long. As DNA, the CDR3 is TGTGCCAGCAGCTTATTCGGCGGGAGCTCCTACAATGAGCAGTTCTTC. This sequence encodes CASSLFGGSSYNEQFF.

This rearrangement joins TRBV20-1 to TRBJ2-2; tentative D call: TRBD2 (6 bases). CDR1 DFQATT and CDR2 SNEGSKA come from the germline V gene (reference sequence). Trimming took off 3 bases at V and 0 bases at J, with 20 bases between the two ends. The CDR3 extends over 18 amino acids. The chain's CDR3 is CSARGGWDVETNTGELFF. As DNA, the CDR3 is TGCAGTGCTAGGGGAGGTTGGGACGTCGAAACGAACACCGGGGAGCTGTTTTTT.

The table lists this clonotype with many counts. The chain carries TRBV4-3 and TRBJ2-4, with a tentative D call TRBD1 (5 bases). The V and J ends lost 0 bases and 6 bases respectively, with 12 bases between them. The CDR3 sequence is 15 residues long. Germline-derived CDR1 and CDR2 are LGHNA and YSLEER. The CDR3, as DNA: TGCGCCAGCAGCCAAGAGTGGGGCATCGTAAACATTCAGTACTTC. Protein: CASSQEWGIVNIQYF.

The J gene is TRBJ1-5, the V gene TRBV6-1; weak D call: TRBD1 (5 bases). CDR3 size: 14 residues. Deletions cut 3 bases from V and 7 bases from J, with 13 bases between. Germline values: CDR1 MNHNS, CDR2 SASEGT. Here the CDR3 DNA reads TGTGCCAGCAGTGAGGGGGGAGGATACCAGCCCCAGCATTTT. It is translated as CASSEGGGYQPQHF.

The V gene is TRBV4-1, the J gene TRBJ2-5; D uncertain. V was shortened by 3 bases and J by 5 bases, with 10 bases between the two germline ends. The CDR3 totals 13 residues. Per germline, CDR1 MGHRA and CDR2 YSYEKL. The CDR3 bases are TGCGCCAGCAGCCAGGGTGTTTTGGAGACCCAGTACTTC. This translates into CASSQGVLETQYF.

This clonotype was observed a few times. The chain joins TRBV4-2 to TRBJ1-4, with a possible D match to TRBD1 (5 bases). This CDR3 has 15 residues. The V end lost 4 bases, the J end lost 7 bases, and 16 bases lay between the germline ends. Germline lookup yields CDR1 LGHNA and CDR2 YNFKEQ. CDR3 nucleotide sequence: TGTGCCAGCAGCCGGGGACGGGCTGAAGGTGAAAAACTGTTTTTT. It encodes CASSRGRAEGEKLFF.

CDR3 residues: CASSLGGGRAKTQYF. As DNA, the CDR3 is TGCGCCAGCAGCTTGGGAGGAGGCAGGGCGAAGACCCAGTACTTC. The V call is TRBV5-1, the J call TRBJ2-5; D tentatively fits TRBD1 or TRBD2 (5 bases each). This CDR3 has 15 residues. Germline CDR1 SGHRS, CDR2 YFSETQ. Between the trimmed V and J ends, which lost 0 bases and 6 bases, there was a span of 15 bases.

This clonotype has more than one count but fewer than ten. The rearrangement links TRBV4-2 to TRBJ2-7; TRBD1 agrees at 8 bases. In germline, CDR1 is LGHNA, CDR2 YNFKEQ. The V gene end was trimmed by 4 bases and the J gene end by 8 bases; junction bases not matched to a gene: 10. This CDR3 has 14 amino acids. The CDR3 here is CASSPPFRDRQQYF. CDR3 sequence (DNA): TGTGCCAGCAGCCCCCCCTTCCGGGACAGGCAGCAGTACTTC.

This chain connects TRBV24-1 to TRBJ1-1, with a possible D match to TRBD1 (5 bases). Germline V CDR1 and CDR2: KGHDR, SFDVKD. V gave up 7 bases and J gave up 4 bases, with 9 bases separating them. The CDR3 totals 12 residues. CDR3 in DNA: TGTGCCACCAGGGGGGGAAGCACTGAAGCTTTCTTT. This sequence encodes CATRGGSTEAFF.

The chain uses TRBV10-3 and TRBJ1-1; D remains unclear. Trimming left V 4 bases short and J 1 base short, with 7 bases between. This CDR3 is built from 13 residues. The V gene's germline CDR1 is ENHRY and CDR2 SYGVKD. CDR3 residues: CAISAAGNTEAFF. For the CDR3, the DNA is TGTGCCATCAGTGCGGCAGGGAACACTGAAGCTTTCTTT.

V gene TRBV9 combines with J gene TRBJ1-1; 9 bases are a match to TRBD1. The CDR3 length is 14 residues. Looked up from germline, CDR1 is SGDLS and CDR2 is YYNGEE. Germline trimming cut 3 bases from V and 5 bases from J; bases unmatched to any gene: 5. CDR3 in amino acids: CASSAQGARTEAFF. The DNA for the CDR3 is TGTGCCAGCAGCGCACAGGGGGCTCGGACTGAAGCTTTCTTT.

This clonotype was counted between two and nine times. The chain links TRBV10-3 to TRBJ1-1; D gene unclear. This CDR3 spans 14 amino acids. Between the trimmed V and J ends, which lost 4 bases and 3 bases, there was a span of 12 bases. Germline V gene data show CDR1 as ENHRY and CDR2 as SYGVKD. The CDR3 region is CAISVTEGYTEAFF. Written as DNA, the CDR3 is TGTGCCATCAGTGTCACAGAGGGATACACTGAAGCTTTCTTT.

This clonotype was recorded a few times. This chain uses TRBV4-3 with TRBJ1-6; D gene uncertain. This CDR3 is built from 15 residues. In germline, CDR1 is LGHNA, CDR2 YSLEER. The ends were cut back, 0 bases at V and 10 bases at J, with 13 bases in the middle. The CDR3 coding sequence is TGCGCCAGCAGCCAAGACACGGGTCCGGCATCACCCCTCCACTTT. This gives the protein CASSQDTGPASPLHF.